A single sample gave rise to the 30 T cell receptor beta chains below, sequenced in a study of siplizumab effects on memory and regulatory T cells. Some clones are missing from TCRdb's copy, which holds only in-frame ones; the method was immunoSEQ multiplex PCR. The top ten clones hold under 3% of a sample with some 100,000 clones, about 91% of them seen once. Input material: CD4+ T cells sorted from blood. Source of these receptors: a human donor in good health. Some clones in this sample may be carry-over from other donors' samples.

The genes are TRBV19 and TRBJ1-5; a weak D match, TRBD1 (5 bases). V lost 7 bases to trimming and J lost 2 bases, with 15 bases between them. Germline V gene data show CDR1 as LNHDA and CDR2 as SQIVND (reference sequence). This CDR3 has 15 amino acids. For the CDR3, the DNA is TGTGCCAGTAACCCCGGGACGGCTCGCAATCAGCCCCAGCATTTT. It specifies CASNPGTARNQPQHF.

DNA of the CDR3: TGTGCCAGCAGTTTATTTCAGACCAAATATGGCTACACCTTC. Residues: CASSLFQTKYGYTF. The V and J genes are TRBV28 and TRBJ1-2; no clear D. Germline V CDR1 and CDR2: MDHEN, SYDVKM. V was cut by 1 base and J by 5 bases, with 11 bases left in between. CDR3 length equals 14 residues.

CDR3 nucleotide sequence: TGTGCCAGCAGCTTGCGAGGGCCCTACGAGCAGTACTTC. This sequence encodes CASSLRGPYEQYF. This chain joins TRBV5-4 and TRBJ2-7; a possible D gene is TRBD2 (5 bases). The germline V and J ends were trimmed by 1 base and 2 bases, with 7 bases remaining between them. Germline lookup yields CDR1 SGHNT and CDR2 YYREEE (reference sequence). The CDR3 has 13 amino acids.

This chain links TRBV7-8 with TRBJ1-5; TRBD1 might be the D (6 bases). The germline V and J ends were trimmed by 3 bases and 7 bases, with 13 bases remaining between them. The CDR3 has 14 amino acids. Germline values: CDR1 SGHVS, CDR2 FQNEAQ. CDR3 sequence (DNA): TGTGCCAGCAGCTTTGGTCAGGGGAGACAGCCCCAGCATTTT. As protein: CASSFGQGRQPQHF.

This clone was recorded only once. The chain employs TRBV6-5 and TRBJ2-2, with a tentative D call TRBD2 (5 bases). Germline lookup yields CDR1 MNHEY and CDR2 SVGAGI. The V end was cut by 5 bases, the J end by 6 bases, with 10 bases between. The CDR3 has 13 amino acids. CDR3 DNA sequence: TGTGCCAGCAGTACCGGCGGGTCCGGGGAGCTGTTTTTT. Protein: CASSTGGSGELFF.

The rearrangement joins TRBV19 to TRBJ2-7; maybe TRBD2 (6 bases). This CDR3 contains 14 residues. Germline assignment: CDR1 LNHDA and CDR2 SQIVND (reference sequence). V gave up 4 bases and J gave up 6 bases, with 16 bases separating them. The CDR3 loop is CASSTPGLSGEQYF. As DNA, the CDR3 is TGTGCCAGTAGTACCCCGGGACTCTCAGGCGAGCAGTACTTC.

This sequence joins TRBV6-5 and TRBJ1-1; D is possibly TRBD1 (5 bases). Between the trimmed V and J ends, which lost 6 bases and 8 bases, there was a span of 16 bases. This CDR3 has 13 residues. Germline CDR1 reads MNHEY; CDR2 reads SVGAGI. This CDR3 is CASRIMGGDEAFF. The DNA of the CDR3 is TGTGCCAGCAGAATCATGGGGGGGGACGAAGCTTTCTTT.

The V call is TRBV19, the J call TRBJ2-5, with 10 bases aligning to TRBD2. The J call may not be correct, given that the DNA end is closer to TRBJ2-7. This CDR3 is built from 14 residues. The V gene's germline CDR1 is LNHDA and CDR2 SQIVND (reference sequence). The CDR3 DNA is TGTGCCAGTAGCCTCCTAGCGGGGGATTACGAGCAGTACTTC. This gives the protein CASSLLAGDYEQYF.

This clone occurred once. J is TRBJ2-7 and V is TRBV14; 11 positions match TRBD2. The ends lost 2 bases at V and 6 bases at J; junction bases unmatched: 6. Germline V gene data show CDR1 as SGHDN and CDR2 as FVKESK. The CDR3 is 15 residues long. The CDR3 DNA reads as TGTGCCAGCAGCCAAACAACTAGCGGGAGTAGCGAGCAGTACTTC. Its protein is CASSQTTSGSSEQYF.

V usage is TRBV10-3 and J usage is TRBJ2-7; a weak D match, TRBD2 (5 bases). The CDR3 runs to 14 residues. Trimming took 4 bases from V and 6 from J, leaving 16 bases between them. Germline V gives CDR1 ENHRY, CDR2 SYGVKD. Written as DNA, the CDR3 is TGTGCCATCAGTGGGGGTACTAGTTTGGGCGAGCAGTACTTC. Translation gives CAISGGTSLGEQYF.

The table lists this clone with a few counts. The CDR3 reads CASSNRGGNEKLFF. Here the CDR3 DNA reads TGTGCCAGCAGCAACAGGGGAGGCAATGAAAAACTGTTTTTT. This chain connects TRBV6-5 to TRBJ1-4, with TRBD1 identical over 7 bases. The CDR3 runs 14 residues. The trim removed 6 bases at V and 5 bases at J, leaving 6 bases unmatched. Germline assignment: CDR1 MNHEY and CDR2 SVGAGI.

This clone was recorded once. The V gene is TRBV19, the J gene TRBJ1-1; no firm D call. The V gene's germline CDR1 is LNHDA and CDR2 SQIVND (reference sequence). The CDR3 is made up of 11 amino acids. V lost 6 bases to trimming and J lost 3 bases, with 5 bases between them. CDR3 coding DNA: TGTGCCAGTAGCCGGTACACTGAAGCTTTCTTT. Its translation: CASSRYTEAFF.

The chain uses TRBV21-1 and TRBJ2-7. TRBV21-1 is classified as a pseudogene. The CDR3 covers 13 residues. The CDR3 reads CASSRGVGNEQYF. CDR3 DNA: TGTGCCAGCAGCAGAGGGGTTGGGAACGAGCAGTACTTC.

The gene calls are TRBV9 and TRBJ1-2; 10 nucleotides align to TRBD1. The CDR3 is made up of 14 amino acids. V was pared by 0 bases and J by 8 bases, with 4 bases of the junction left unmatched. Germline assignment: CDR1 SGDLS and CDR2 YYNGEE. The DNA of the CDR3 is TGTGCCAGCAGCGTAGTTGACAGGGGGCCCGGCTACACCTTC. The encoded protein is CASSVVDRGPGYTF. Looking up the rest from reference TRBV9 and TRBJ1-2 gives the full variable domain: DSGVTQTPKHLITATGQRVTLRCSPRSGDLSVYWYQQSLDQGLQFLIQYYNGEERAKGNILERFSAQQFPDLHSELNLSSLELGDSALYFCASSVVDRGPGYTFGSGTRLTVV.

This chain connects TRBV6-5 to TRBJ2-5; TRBD1 or TRBD2 may be the D gene (5 bases each). The CDR3 runs to 14 residues. The germline gives CDR1 MNHEY, CDR2 SVGAGI. With 5 bases removed from V and 1 base from J, the gap between germline ends came to 11 bases. CDR3 protein: CASSPLGAQETQYF. The CDR3 nucleotides are TGTGCCAGCAGTCCACTAGGGGCCCAAGAGACCCAGTACTTC.

This chain links TRBV2 with TRBJ1-6; D unclear. The CDR3 contains 14 residues. Trimming removed 7 bases at V and 2 bases at J, with 9 bases between. CDR1 is SNHLY, CDR2 FYNNEI, per germline. The CDR3: CASKVEAYNSPLHF. The CDR3, as DNA: TGTGCCAGCAAGGTCGAGGCCTATAATTCACCCCTCCACTTT.

Here the CDR3 DNA reads TGTGCCAGTAATCAACTAGCGGGATTGGTTACCGGGGAGCTGTTTTTT. The encoded protein is CASNQLAGLVTGELFF. The rearrangement uses TRBV19 and TRBJ2-2, with TRBD2 matching over 10 bases. V shed 7 bases and J 5 bases; nucleotides not matched to a gene: 10. Germline CDR1 is LNHDA and CDR2 is SQIVND (reference sequence). The CDR3 spans 16 residues.

The CDR3 coding sequence is TGCAGCGGTGATACAGGGGCCCAAGAGACCCAGTACTTC. Amino acids: CSGDTGAQETQYF. This chain links TRBV29-1 with TRBJ2-5, with 7 bases identical to TRBD1. The CDR3 loop spans 13 amino acids. CDR1 and CDR2 (germline): SQVTM, ANQGSEA. After removal of 7 bases from V and 1 base from J, the junction contained 6 bases not matched to a gene.

The V call is TRBV18, the J call TRBJ1-2; D is ambiguous. The ends were cut back, 1 base at V and 4 bases at J, with 13 bases in the middle. This CDR3 is built from 15 residues. Germline V gene lookup returns CDR1 KGHSH and CDR2 LQKENI. CDR3 nucleotide sequence: TGTGCCAGCTCACCACAGAAGGGAAGTAGCTATGGCTACACCTTC. Translation: CASSPQKGSSYGYTF. Looking up the rest from reference TRBV18 and TRBJ1-2 gives the full variable domain: NAGVMQNPRHLVRRRGQEARLRCSPMKGHSHVYWYRQLPEEGLKFMVYLQKENIIDESGMPKERFSAEFPKEGPSILRIQQVVRGDSAAYFCASSPQKGSSYGYTFGSGTRLTVV.

This chain uses TRBV11-2 with TRBJ1-6, with 9 bases fitting TRBD1. Germline loops: CDR1 SGHAT, CDR2 FQNNGV. This CDR3 region has 15 residues. V was clipped by 6 bases and J by 8 bases; unmatched bases: 8. The CDR3, as DNA: TGTGCCAGCAGGTCCCCCGGGACAGGGTATTCACCCCTCCACTTT. Its protein is CASRSPGTGYSPLHF.

This sequence joins TRBV5-1 and TRBJ1-2; D not certain. From germline, CDR1 is SGHRS and CDR2 YFSETQ. V lost 0 bases and J 8 bases, leaving 11 bases between the germline ends. The length of the CDR3 is 13 residues. The CDR3 nucleotides are TGCGCCAGCAGCTTGGCTGGGATGAGCGGCTACACCTTC. Translated: CASSLAGMSGYTF.

The chain has TRBV7-2 and TRBJ2-2; 12 positions agree with TRBD2. The ends lost 3 bases at V and 5 bases at J; junction bases unmatched: 10. The CDR3 spans 18 residues. Germline V gene data show CDR1 as SGHTA and CDR2 as FQGNSA. Here the CDR3 reads CASSFWPSGRAITGELFF. The CDR3 nucleotides read TGTGCCAGCAGCTTTTGGCCTAGCGGGAGGGCCATAACCGGGGAGCTGTTTTTT.

This clone was counted once. CDR3 loop: CASSLSRGASHNEQFF. The CDR3 DNA sequence: TGTGCCAGCAGCTTAAGCCGAGGGGCTAGCCACAATGAGCAGTTCTTC. This sequence joins TRBV7-3 and TRBJ2-1; D assignment may be TRBD1 or TRBD2 (5 bases each). CDR1 and CDR2 (germline): SGHTA, FQGTGA. Trimming left V 1 base short and J 5 bases short, with 15 bases between. The CDR3 has 16 residues.

In its sample, this clone was seen once. The chain carries TRBV15 and TRBJ2-4; 8 bases are a match to TRBD2. V lost 2 bases and J lost 9; bases outside the gene matches: 15. The CDR3 has 17 residues. Germline CDR1 is LNHNV and CDR2 is YYDKDF (reference sequence). The CDR3 spells CATSRMGVAGGGSIQYF. CDR3 bases: TGTGCCACCAGCAGAATGGGTGTGGCGGGAGGAGGGAGCATTCAGTACTTC. Using reference TRBV15 and TRBJ2-4 for the parts outside the CDR3, the full variable domain is DAMVIQNPRYQVTQFGKPVTLSCSQTLNHNVMYWYQQKSSQAPKLLFHYYDKDFNNEADTPDNFQSRRPNTSFCFLDIRSPGLGDTAMYLCATSRMGVAGGGSIQYFGAGTRLSVL.

The V and J genes are TRBV2 and TRBJ2-2; 8 bases agree with TRBD2. V dropped 7 bases and J dropped 5; count of bases not matched to a gene: 12. The length of the CDR3 is 16 residues. Looked up from germline, CDR1 is SNHLY and CDR2 is FYNNEI. The CDR3 protein is CASTVDGRARTGELFF. As DNA, the CDR3 is TGTGCCAGCACGGTCGACGGGAGGGCGCGGACCGGGGAGCTGTTTTTT.

The gene calls are TRBV27 and TRBJ2-5, with D maybe TRBD2 (5 bases). Germline CDR1 and CDR2: MNHEY and SMNVEV (reference sequence). The CDR3 runs to 14 residues. With 5 bases removed from V and 4 bases from J, the gap between germline ends came to 14 bases. The CDR3 region has the DNA TGTGCCAGCAGTCCCCGGGATGCTCGAGAGACCCAGTACTTC. This sequence encodes CASSPRDARETQYF.

CDR3 loop: CASEPSGGSTDTQYF. CDR3 in DNA: TGTGCCAGCGAGCCTAGCGGGGGGAGCACAGATACGCAGTATTTT. The chain employs TRBV7-9 and TRBJ2-3; 11 bases match TRBD2. The germline gives CDR1 SEHNR, CDR2 FQNEAQ (reference sequence). The CDR3 runs 15 residues. Trimming cost V 8 bases and J 0 bases; bases outside gene matches: 4.

CDR3 in DNA: TGCGCCAGCAGCCGCGAGCGGGAGGGTTACAATGAGCAGTTCTTC. The encoded protein is CASSREREGYNEQFF. V usage is TRBV4-1 and J usage is TRBJ2-1, with TRBD2 identical over 10 bases. Trimming at V came to 4 bases and at J to 4 bases, leaving 4 bases not matched to a gene. This CDR3 region has 15 residues. Germline V lookup: CDR1 MGHRA, CDR2 YSYEKL.

The V call is TRBV4-1, the J call TRBJ1-4; no reliable D call. From germline, CDR1 is MGHRA and CDR2 YSYEKL. V was cut by 0 bases and J by 0 bases, with 8 bases left in between. The CDR3 contains 16 residues. CDR3 sequence reads: CASSQDRHTTNEKLFF. The CDR3 nucleotides read TGCGCCAGCAGCCAAGATCGCCATACAACTAATGAAAAACTGTTTTTT.

V gene TRBV5-1 combines with J gene TRBJ2-5, with TRBD1 as a possible D gene (6 bases). V lost 4 bases and J 2 bases, leaving 15 bases between the germline ends. Per the germline V gene, CDR1 is SGHRS and CDR2 is YFSETQ. This CDR3 spans 15 amino acids. CDR3 loop: CASSPGASRQETQYF. The CDR3 region has the DNA TGCGCCAGCAGCCCAGGGGCTAGTAGACAAGAGACCCAGTACTTC. Supplemented by reference TRBV5-1 and TRBJ2-5, the full variable domain reads KAGVTQTPRYLIKTRGQQVTLSCSPISGHRSVSWYQQTPGQGLQFLFEYFSETQRNKGNFPGRFSGRQFSNSRSEMNVSTLELGDSALYLCASSPGASRQETQYFGPGTRLLVL.